The table lists the clone carrying this TCR beta chain with a few counts. Its cognate antigen is unknown. The TCR beta CDR3 regions underwent amplification using RNA transcripts as the source. First-round RT-PCR with HTBI primers amplified the TCR CDR3 region. MiXCR was run by TCRdb on the multiplex PCR reads, yielding one entry per CDR3 protein. The sample shows under 400,000 distinct CDR3 sequences, about 15% of them seen only once. The CDR3 runs 14 residues. V was pared by 3 bases and J by 5 bases, with 13 bases between. Per the germline V gene, CDR1 is LNHDA and CDR2 is SQIVND (reference sequence). This entry comes from a study of T cells in Graves' hyperthyroidism and ophthalmopathy. General study points: Most clonotypes that expanded in the thyroid above 0.001 also showed up in blood.

This TCR was sampled from a woman in her sixties or seventies with Graves' hyperthyroidism. This chain links TRBV19 with TRBJ2-5; possible D gene TRBD1, 5 bases. The source material was blood. CDR3 region: CASSIGRAGETQYF. As DNA, the CDR3 is TGTGCCAGTAGTATTGGCAGGGCCGGGGAGACCCAGTACTTC.